This is a list of T cell receptor beta chains from one sample in a study of response to subunit inactivated influenza vaccine. TCRdb independently ran MiXCR on the RT-PCR reads; one entry per CDR3 protein. In the table there are 530,000 or so distinct CDR3 sequences, about 10% of which are singletons. Sample: PBMCs from blood, taken on the day of vaccination. Receptors were obtained from a man in his forties or fifties who received an inactivated influenza vaccine. Each CDR3 is given with its conserved first and last residue. A D gene is named only where the DNA matches it firmly. Size values are once, few and many counts, or a class for expanded clones, and some rows have none.

D: -
V: TRBV29-1
J: TRBJ2-7
size: -
DNA: TGCAGCGTTGTGGCAGACCGCTACGAGCAGTACTTC
CDR3: CSVVADRYEQYF

D: -
V: TRBV29-1
J: TRBJ2-5
size: few
DNA: TGCAGCGTCCAGAGGGAGACCCAGTACTTC
CDR3: CSVQRETQYF

D: -
V: TRBV20-1
J: TRBJ2-3
size: -
DNA: TGCAGTGCCCCTAGTCCCTACACAGATACGCAGTATTTT
CDR3: CSAPSPYTDTQYF

D: TRBD2
V: TRBV20-1
J: TRBJ2-1
size: -
DNA: TGCAGTGCTAGAGATAAGAGGACTAGCGGGGGAACGGGTGAGCAGTTCTTC
CDR3: CSARDKRTSGGTGEQFF

D: -
V: TRBV7-9
J: TRBJ2-7
size: -
DNA: TGTGCCAGCAGCTTAGAAAGCGCGACTCCCCAGTACTTC
CDR3: CASSLESATPQYF

D: TRBD2
V: TRBV12-3/TRBV12-4
J: TRBJ2-5
size: -
DNA: TGTGCCAGCAGCCCCGAGGGGCGGGGGTTGAAGACCCAGTACTTC
CDR3: CASSPEGRGLKTQYF

D: -
V: TRBV12-3/TRBV12-4
J: TRBJ1-2
size: few
DNA: TGTGCCAGCAGTCAATCAGGGGATCGGGGCTACACCTTC
CDR3: CASSQSGDRGYTF

D: -
V: TRBV12-3/TRBV12-4
J: TRBJ2-5
size: few
DNA: TGTGCCAGCCCTAGGCTCGCAGGGCCCCAAGAGACCCAGTACTTC
CDR3: CASPRLAGPQETQYF

D: -
V: TRBV5-1
J: TRBJ1-2
size: many
DNA: TGCGCCAGCAGCTTGTACGGGAATGGCTACACCTTC
CDR3: CASSLYGNGYTF

D: -
V: TRBV7-9
J: TRBJ2-7
size: many
DNA: TGTGCCAGCAGCTTCGAGACTACGGGGGAGCAGTACTTC
CDR3: CASSFETTGEQYF

D: -
V: TRBV6-2/TRBV6-3
J: TRBJ2-5
size: -
DNA: TGTGCCAGCATTTACCCGGACACCCAAGAGACCCAGTACTTC
CDR3: CASIYPDTQETQYF

D: -
V: TRBV6-2/TRBV6-3
J: TRBJ1-5
size: few
DNA: TGTGCCAGCAACGTGGGGGGAGGTAACAATCAGCCCCAGCATTTT
CDR3: CASNVGGGNNQPQHF

D: TRBD2
V: TRBV7-9
J: TRBJ2-1
size: -
DNA: TGTGCCAGCAGCTTGGCGGGACTAGTCATGAGCAATGAGCAGTTCTTC
CDR3: CASSLAGLVMSNEQFF

D: -
V: TRBV27
J: TRBJ2-4
size: -
DNA: -
CDR3: CASSSSTGGGKNIQYF

D: TRBD2
V: TRBV10-3
J: TRBJ2-1
size: -
DNA: TGTGCCATCAGAATAGCGGGAGGGTCAACTTTCGATGAGCAGTTCTTC
CDR3: CAIRIAGGSTFDEQFF

D: -
V: TRBV9
J: TRBJ2-7
size: many
DNA: TGTGCCAGCAGCGTAGGTACGCTAACCTCCTACGAGCAGTACTTC
CDR3: CASSVGTLTSYEQYF

D: -
V: TRBV20-1
J: TRBJ1-4
size: many
DNA: TGCAGTGCTGTCATCGGAAATGAAAAACTGTTTTTT
CDR3: CSAVIGNEKLFF

D: -
V: TRBV19
J: TRBJ2-1
size: -
DNA: TGTGCCAGTAGTACACAGGCTAACAATGAGCAGTTCTTC
CDR3: CASSTQANNEQFF

D: -
V: TRBV7-2
J: TRBJ2-5
size: many
DNA: TGTGCCAGCAGCCGGACAAGCGGAGAGACCCAGTACTTC
CDR3: CASSRTSGETQYF

D: -
V: TRBV12-3/TRBV12-4
J: TRBJ2-7
size: -
DNA: TGTGCCAGCAGTTCGAACTCGGGACACTACTACGAGCAGTACTTC
CDR3: CASSSNSGHYYEQYF

D: TRBD2
V: TRBV20-1
J: TRBJ2-7
size: -
DNA: TGCAGTGCTATCGAGATAGCGGGAGGGCCTATCTACGAGCAGTACTTC
CDR3: CSAIEIAGGPIYEQYF

D: -
V: TRBV19
J: TRBJ1-6
size: few
DNA: TGTGCCAGTAGTACCTACAGGGAATATAATTCACCCCTCCACTTT
CDR3: CASSTYREYNSPLHF

D: -
V: TRBV5-1
J: TRBJ2-1
size: -
DNA: TGCGCCAGCAGCTTGGCCATGGACAATGAGCAGTTCTTC
CDR3: CASSLAMDNEQFF

D: -
V: TRBV29-1
J: TRBJ2-7
size: few
DNA: TGCAGCGTTGAAGTCGCGGGGTCCGACTACGAGCAGTACTTC
CDR3: CSVEVAGSDYEQYF

D: -
V: TRBV7-9
J: TRBJ2-5
size: few
DNA: TGTGCCAGCAGCTATCAAACGGGGGTCGGAGAGACCCAGTACTTC
CDR3: CASSYQTGVGETQYF

D: TRBD2
V: TRBV14
J: TRBJ2-3
size: few
DNA: TGTGCCAGCAGCCGAACGGGAGGCCTTAGCACAGATACGCAGTATTTT
CDR3: CASSRTGGLSTDTQYF

D: -
V: TRBV28
J: TRBJ2-6
size: few
DNA: TGTGCCAGCAGTCCCAGGATTTTAGGCCTCCTTCGGGCCAACGTCCTGACTTTC
CDR3: CASSPRILGLLRANVLTF

D: TRBD1
V: TRBV5-1
J: TRBJ2-7
size: -
DNA: TGCGCCAGCAGCTTGCGTGGGACAGGGGCGGACGAGCAGTACTTC
CDR3: CASSLRGTGADEQYF

D: -
V: TRBV5-1
J: TRBJ1-4
size: -
DNA: TGCGCCAGCAGCAAGGGCCTCCTCGGAGCAACTAATGAAAAACTGTTTTTT
CDR3: CASSKGLLGATNEKLFF

D: TRBD1
V: TRBV7-7
J: TRBJ2-5
size: many
DNA: TGTGCTAGCAGCCCGGACAGGGTGGGCGAGACCCAGTACTTC
CDR3: CASSPDRVGETQYF